These 6 T cell receptor beta chains were sequenced from one sample in a study of cytomegalovirus exposure and HLA in healthy donors. Data came from immunoSEQ multiplex PCR; TCRdb stores just in-frame clones and leaves some out. The sample records 150,000 or so clones, roughly 86% being singletons. Input material: PBMCs. These TCRs come from a man aged 18 to 29 in good health and CMV-seropositive.

The CDR3 DNA reads as TGCGCCAGCAGCTTGAGTTTGGGCAGGGGGCGGAATGAGCAGTTCTTC. Translating it yields CASSLSLGRGRNEQFF. The chain joins TRBV5-1 to TRBJ2-1; 8 nucleotides align to TRBD1. V lost 1 base and J lost 7; bases outside the gene matches: 10. The CDR3 consists of 16 residues. Germline V gene lookup returns CDR1 SGHRS and CDR2 YFSETQ.

The gene calls are TRBV9 and TRBJ2-3; 12 nucleotides line up with TRBD2. Germline loops: CDR1 SGDLS, CDR2 YYNGEE. Losses at the gene ends were 1 base for V and 3 bases for J; bases not matched to a gene: 9. CDR3 length: 18 residues. CDR3 region: CASSVRASGGARTDTQYF. The DNA of the CDR3 is TGTGCCAGCAGCGTAAGGGCTAGCGGGGGGGCCAGGACAGATACGCAGTATTTT. Looking up the rest from reference TRBV9 and TRBJ2-3 gives the full variable domain: DSGVTQTPKHLITATGQRVTLRCSPRSGDLSVYWYQQSLDQGLQFLIQYYNGEERAKGNILERFSAQQFPDLHSELNLSSLELGDSALYFCASSVRASGGARTDTQYFGPGTRLTVL.

This clone has only one observation. The V and J genes are TRBV2 and TRBJ1-2; TRBD1 matches at 7 bases. V was clipped by 2 bases and J by 6 bases; unmatched bases: 6. The CDR3 contains 14 residues. Per the germline V gene, CDR1 is SNHLY and CDR2 is FYNNEI. The CDR3: CASSEIGGGDGYTF. Written as DNA, the CDR3 is TGTGCCAGCAGTGAAATAGGGGGCGGCGATGGCTACACCTTC. Full variable domain (missing parts from reference TRBV2 and TRBJ1-2): EPEVTQTPSHQVTQMGQEVILRCVPISNHLYFYWYRQILGQKVEFLVSFYNNEISEKSEIFDDQFSVERPDGSNFTLKIRSTKLEDSAMYFCASSEIGGGDGYTFGSGTRLTVV.

V gene TRBV9 combines with J gene TRBJ2-7; 7 bases match TRBD2. V trimming: 0 bases; J trimming: 5 bases; junction bases outside the gene matches: 8. CDR3 length: 15 amino acids. The germline CDR1 and CDR2 sequences are SGDLS and YYNGEE. The DNA for the CDR3 is TGTGCCAGCAGCGTAGACTGGCGGGAGTTCCACGAGCAGTACTTC. Translating gives CASSVDWREFHEQYF.

The chain joins TRBV7-6 to TRBJ2-7; TRBD2 matches 13 bases. V gave up 5 bases and J gave up 4 bases; unmatched junction bases: 5. The CDR3 has 15 amino acids. The V gene's germline CDR1 is SGHVS and CDR2 FNYEAQ. The CDR3 loop reads CASSATSGRAYEQYF. The CDR3 nucleotides are TGTGCCAGCAGCGCCACTAGCGGGAGGGCGTACGAGCAGTACTTC.

The chain combines TRBV5-1 with TRBJ2-2, with D maybe TRBD2 (5 bases). V lost 3 bases, J lost 4 bases, and 13 bases lay in between. Looked up from germline, CDR1 is SGHRS and CDR2 is YFSETQ. The CDR3 covers 15 residues. Here the CDR3 reads CASSSISAGTGELFF. The CDR3 DNA reads TGCGCCAGCAGCTCCATCTCCGCGGGCACCGGGGAGCTGTTTTTT.